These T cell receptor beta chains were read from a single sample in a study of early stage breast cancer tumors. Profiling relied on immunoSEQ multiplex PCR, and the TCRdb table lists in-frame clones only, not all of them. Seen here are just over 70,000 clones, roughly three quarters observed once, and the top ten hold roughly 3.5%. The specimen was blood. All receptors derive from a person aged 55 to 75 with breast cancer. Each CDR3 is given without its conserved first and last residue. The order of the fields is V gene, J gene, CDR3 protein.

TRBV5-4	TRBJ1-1	ASSPVGEHTEAF
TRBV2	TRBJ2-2	ASKRLANTGELF
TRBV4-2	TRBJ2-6	ASSQEPLVGAGANVLT
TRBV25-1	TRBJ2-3	ARDTQY
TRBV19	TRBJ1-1	ASSIIRGSNTEAF
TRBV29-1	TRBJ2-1	TAVGISYNEQF
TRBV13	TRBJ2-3	ASSLAIAGLTDTQY
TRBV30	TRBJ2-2	AWRQGGTGELF
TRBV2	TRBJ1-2	ASSVIKSRQEHGYT
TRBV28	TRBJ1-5	ASSSGQHNQPQH
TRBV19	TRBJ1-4	ASTGGVNEKLF
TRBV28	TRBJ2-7	ASSSVLLEQY
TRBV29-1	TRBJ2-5	SARQPEETQY
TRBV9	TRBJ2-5	ASSVEASDYAAQY
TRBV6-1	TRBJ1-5	ASSEAPSGPQPQH
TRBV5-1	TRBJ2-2	ASSLKNTGELF
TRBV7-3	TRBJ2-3	ASSFPRDLAETTDTQY
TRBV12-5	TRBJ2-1	ASGGQRHNEQF
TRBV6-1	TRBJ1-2	ASSVDRVGRGYT
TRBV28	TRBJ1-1	ASNKGWSEAF
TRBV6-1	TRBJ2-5	ASSRRVNQETQY
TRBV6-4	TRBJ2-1	ASSDEASNEQF
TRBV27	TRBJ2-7	ASSPLQQGSEQY
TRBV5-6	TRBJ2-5	ASSLGLAGAQETQY
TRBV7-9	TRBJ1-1	ASSALTGDEAF
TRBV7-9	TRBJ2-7	ASSLVEQGAYEQY
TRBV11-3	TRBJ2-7	ASSLGGLYEQY
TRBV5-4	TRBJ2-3	ASSLGLAGGLLDTQY
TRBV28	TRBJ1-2	ASSLVWDSYGYT
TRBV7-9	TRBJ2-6	ASSPSEANVLT
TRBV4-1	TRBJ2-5	ASSHPGLAGGEDRETQY
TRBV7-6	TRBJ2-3	ASSQTQRGGTDTQY
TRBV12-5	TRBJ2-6	ASGFSGANVLT
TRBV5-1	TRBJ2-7	ASSLVGDEQY
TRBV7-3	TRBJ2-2	ASTSTGELF
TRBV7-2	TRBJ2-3	ASSLMEGDTQY
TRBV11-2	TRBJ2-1	ASSLTSGRAYNEQF
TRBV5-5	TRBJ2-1	ASSLGSSGVGEQF
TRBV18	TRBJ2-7	ASSLTGEGRQY
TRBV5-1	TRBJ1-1	ASSLVEQGEAF
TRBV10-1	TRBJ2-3	ASTTGQGRNWRVGDTQY
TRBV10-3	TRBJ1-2	AISTTGDYGYT
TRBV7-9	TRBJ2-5	ASTQGSSETQY
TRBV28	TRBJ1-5	ASSSPGQGIRNQPQH
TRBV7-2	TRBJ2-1	ASKTREAYNEQF
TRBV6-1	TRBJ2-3	ASSERVGGTDTQY
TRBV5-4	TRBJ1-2	ASSAGTGTDGYT